The present T cell receptor beta chain was sequenced within a study of vaccination effects on CD4 cells after COVID-19 (dated by TCRdb to 2022 to 2024). In terms of the full investigation: Each participant got two doses of an mRNA SARS-CoV-2 vaccine, either BNT162b2 or mRNA-1273. Pre-vaccine samples were drawn from a couple of convalescent patients 16 days and one week before the first dose, at 142 and 148 days after COVID-19 diagnosis. The study compared SARS-CoV-2 spike-specific CD4+ TCR repertoires before and after mRNA vaccination in COVID-19 convalescent patients and infection-naive vaccine recipients. Altogether, approximately 10 COVID-19 convalescent patients and 4 SARS-CoV-2-naive healthy vaccine recipients made up the full study. Cultures from other donors in the study were sequenced using the Oncomine TCR Beta short-read assay on an Illumina iSeq 100. On the study overall, not on this receptor specifically: Both infection-induced and vaccine-induced clones contracted markedly at late post-vaccination timepoints, which is consistent with waning T cell responses. The study was limited by a small number of convalescent patients, and early post-infection timepoints were lacking. For convalescent patients, new clones induced by the vaccine made up most of the post-vaccine spike-reactive repertoire, and these new clones were largely distinct from the clones induced by infection.

In the ViraFEST assay, PBMC were stimulated with viral peptide pools, and TCR sequencing was then used to find antigen-specific CD4+ T cell clonotypes based on their expansion. After less than 13 days of culture, CD4+ T cells were isolated with the EasySep CD4+ T cell isolation kit. PCR-confirmed SARS-CoV-2 infection had occurred in convalescent patients between March and December 2020, before the Alpha, Beta and Delta variants emerged in the United States. A few million PBMC per well were cultured with 9 to 10 ug/ml peptides in IMDM containing roughly 5% human AB serum, approximately 10 IU/ml IL-2 and gentamicin. For the negative control culture condition, an HIV-1 Nef peptide pool was used. On days 3 and 7, half of the culture medium was replaced with fresh IL-2-containing medium. Unless noted otherwise, every peptide stimulation condition was grown in triplicate wells. PBMC were separated from whole blood using Ficoll-Paque Plus gradient centrifugation and were then either cryopreserved at -140C or used fresh. Genomic DNA was extracted from cultured CD4+ T cells with the QIAamp micro DNA kit.

Library creation used the immunoSEQ multiplex PCR assay. DNA from the cultured, isolated CD4+ T cells was subjected to TCR beta CDR3 sequencing. As for the authors' bioinformatics: Non-productive TCR sequences were removed, reads were trimmed to the CDR3 region, and CDR3s of at least 7 amino acids were retained. The MANAFEST web app was used to identify antigen-specific clonotypes by comparing expansion in peptide wells with expansion in reference cultures. To be called positive, a clone needed expansion at FDR<0.05 compared with the reference and with all other wells, an odds ratio greater than 5, and a frequency greater than 0.1% in two replicate wells. Clonotypes significantly expanded in SARS-CoV-2 spike wells and in at least one common cold coronavirus spike condition were defined as cross-reactive. Levenshtein distance calculated with the stringdist R package was used to assess CDR3 similarity, and unrooted trees were constructed with ape in R 3.6.1. TCRdb mirrors the immuneACCESS table, restricted to in-frame sequences. Some clones are absent from its copies; in checked studies, under half trace to an unresolved V gene, and the reason for the others is unknown. V and J calls and clone size are those listed in that table; D and trimming were worked out from the DNA. The sample table holds 45,000 to 70,000 clones, of which more than 65% were seen once. The biggest ten clones account for approximately 5% of the sample.

With respect to this clone: Its antigen is unknown. Qualities for individual bases were not recorded, and no much larger clone is one base off.

V is cut by 1 base and J by 9 bases, and the space between the germline ends is 8 bases. CDR1 and CDR2 (SGHRS, YFSETQ) derive from the germline V gene. From the cysteine through the phenylalanine, the CDR3 covers 12 amino acids. Only CDR3 DNA remains: 36 bases, in frame from the first base. The input for sequencing was CD4+ T cells from PBMCs cultured with HIV peptides, taken before COVID-19 vaccination. In the paper's terms, the cell subset or site label means: HIV-1 Nef peptide pool negative control/reference culture. In this chain, TRBV5-1 is recombined with TRBJ2-1; a weak D assignment points to TRBD2 (5 bases agree). The clonotype comes from a human donor who had a prior SARS-CoV-2 infection. The CDR3 amino acid sequence is: CASSLRGSEQFF. The DNA is as follows: TGCGCCAGCAGCTTGAGAGGGAGTGAGCAGTTCTTC.